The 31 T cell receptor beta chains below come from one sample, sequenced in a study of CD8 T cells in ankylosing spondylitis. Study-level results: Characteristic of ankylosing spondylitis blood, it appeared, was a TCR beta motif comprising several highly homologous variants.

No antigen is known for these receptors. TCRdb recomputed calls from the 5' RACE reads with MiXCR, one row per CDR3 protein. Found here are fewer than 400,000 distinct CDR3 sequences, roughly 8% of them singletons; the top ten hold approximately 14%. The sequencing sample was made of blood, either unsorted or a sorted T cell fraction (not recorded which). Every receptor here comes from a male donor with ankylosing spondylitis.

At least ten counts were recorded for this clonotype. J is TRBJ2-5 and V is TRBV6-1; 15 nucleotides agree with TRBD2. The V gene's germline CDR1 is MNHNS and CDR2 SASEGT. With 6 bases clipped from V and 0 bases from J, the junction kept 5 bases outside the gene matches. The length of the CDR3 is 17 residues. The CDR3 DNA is TGTGCCAGCAGCCGGGGACTAGCGGGGGGATACCAAGAGACCCAGTACTTC. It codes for CASSRGLAGGYQETQYF.

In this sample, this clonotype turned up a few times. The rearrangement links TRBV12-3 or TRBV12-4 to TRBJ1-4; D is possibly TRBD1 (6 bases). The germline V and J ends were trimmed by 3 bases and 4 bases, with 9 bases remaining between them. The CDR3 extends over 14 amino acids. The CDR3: CASSFRQDNEKLFF. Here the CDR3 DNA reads TGTGCCAGCAGTTTTAGACAGGATAATGAAAAACTGTTTTTT.

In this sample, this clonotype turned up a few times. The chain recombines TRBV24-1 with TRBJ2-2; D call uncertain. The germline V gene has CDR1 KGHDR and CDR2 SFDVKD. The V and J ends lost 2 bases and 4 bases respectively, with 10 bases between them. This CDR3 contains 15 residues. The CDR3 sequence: CATSDYSYSTGELFF. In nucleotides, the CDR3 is TGTGCCACCAGTGATTACAGTTACTCCACCGGGGAGCTGTTTTTT.

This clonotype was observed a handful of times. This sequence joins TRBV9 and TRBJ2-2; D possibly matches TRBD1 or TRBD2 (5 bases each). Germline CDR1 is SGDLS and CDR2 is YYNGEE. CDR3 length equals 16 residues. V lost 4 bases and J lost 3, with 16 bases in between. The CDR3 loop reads CASSHNWQGDTGELFF. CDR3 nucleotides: TGTGCCAGCAGCCACAACTGGCAGGGAGACACCGGGGAGCTGTTTTTT.

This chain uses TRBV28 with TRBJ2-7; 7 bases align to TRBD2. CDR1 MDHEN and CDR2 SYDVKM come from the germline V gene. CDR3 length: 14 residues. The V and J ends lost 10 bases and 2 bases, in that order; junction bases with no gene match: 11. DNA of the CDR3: TGTGCCATAGGCTGGGGGAGGGACCCCTACGAGCAGTACTTC. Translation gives CAIGWGRDPYEQYF.

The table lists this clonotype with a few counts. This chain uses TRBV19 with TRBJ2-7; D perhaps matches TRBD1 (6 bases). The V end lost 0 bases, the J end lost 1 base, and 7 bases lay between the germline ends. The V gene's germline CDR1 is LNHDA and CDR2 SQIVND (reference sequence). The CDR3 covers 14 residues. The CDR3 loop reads CASSIDRGSYEQYF. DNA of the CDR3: TGTGCCAGTAGTATAGACAGGGGATCCTACGAGCAGTACTTC.

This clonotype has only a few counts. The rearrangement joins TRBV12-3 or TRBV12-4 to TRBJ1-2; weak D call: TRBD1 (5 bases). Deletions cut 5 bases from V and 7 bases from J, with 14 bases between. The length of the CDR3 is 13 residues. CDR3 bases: TGTGCCAGCAGTGTCTTCAGGGATGGTGGCTACACCTTC. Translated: CASSVFRDGGYTF.

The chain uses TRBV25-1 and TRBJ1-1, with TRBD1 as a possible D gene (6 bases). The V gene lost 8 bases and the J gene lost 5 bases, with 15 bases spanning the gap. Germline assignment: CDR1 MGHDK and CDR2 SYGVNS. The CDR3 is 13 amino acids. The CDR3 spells CASARGGVTEAFF. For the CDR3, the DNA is TGTGCCAGCGCGAGGGGGGGCGTGACTGAAGCTTTCTTT. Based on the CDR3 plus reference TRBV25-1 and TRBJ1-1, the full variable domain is EADIYQTPRYLVIGTGKKITLECSQTMGHDKMYWYQQDPGMELHLIHYSYGVNSTEKGDLSSESTVSRIRTEHFPLTLESARPSHTSQYLCASARGGVTEAFFGQGTRLTVV.

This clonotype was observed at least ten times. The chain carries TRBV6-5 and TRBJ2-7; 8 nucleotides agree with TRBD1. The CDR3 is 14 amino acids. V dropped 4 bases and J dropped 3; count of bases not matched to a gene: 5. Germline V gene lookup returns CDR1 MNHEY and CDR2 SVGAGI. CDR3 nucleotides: TGTGCCAGCAGTTCCAGGGGGCAAAGCTACGAGCAGTACTTC. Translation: CASSSRGQSYEQYF.

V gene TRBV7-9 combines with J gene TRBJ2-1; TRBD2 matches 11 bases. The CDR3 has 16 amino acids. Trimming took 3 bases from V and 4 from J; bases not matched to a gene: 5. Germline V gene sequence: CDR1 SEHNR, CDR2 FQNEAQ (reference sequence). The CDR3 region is CASSFPRLAGYNEQFF. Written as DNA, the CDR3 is TGTGCCAGCAGCTTCCCTCGACTAGCGGGGTACAATGAGCAGTTCTTC.

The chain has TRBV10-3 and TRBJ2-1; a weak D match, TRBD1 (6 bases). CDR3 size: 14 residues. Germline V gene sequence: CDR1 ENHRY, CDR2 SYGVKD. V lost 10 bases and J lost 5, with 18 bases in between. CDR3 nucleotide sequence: TGTGCCACCCGACGTGAGGGGGTCAACAATGAGCAGTTCTTC. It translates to CATRREGVNNEQFF.

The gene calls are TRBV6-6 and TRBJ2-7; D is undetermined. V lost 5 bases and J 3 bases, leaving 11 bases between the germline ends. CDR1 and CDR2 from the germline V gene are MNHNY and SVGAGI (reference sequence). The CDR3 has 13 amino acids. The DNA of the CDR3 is TGTGCCAGCAGTCAAACGACTCACTACGAGCAGTACTTC. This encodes CASSQTTHYEQYF.

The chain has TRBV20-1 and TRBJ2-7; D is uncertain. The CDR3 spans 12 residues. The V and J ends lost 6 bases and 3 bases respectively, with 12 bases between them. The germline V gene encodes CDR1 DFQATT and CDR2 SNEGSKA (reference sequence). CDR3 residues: CSANRLGYEQYF. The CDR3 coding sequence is TGCAGTGCGAATAGACTGGGCTACGAGCAGTACTTC.

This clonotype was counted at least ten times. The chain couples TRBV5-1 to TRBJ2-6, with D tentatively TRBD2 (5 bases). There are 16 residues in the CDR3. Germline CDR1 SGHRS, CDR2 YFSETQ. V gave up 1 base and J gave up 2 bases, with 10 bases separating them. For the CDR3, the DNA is TGCGCCAGCAGCTTGAATCCTAGCCCTGGGGCCAACGTCCTGACTTTC. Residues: CASSLNPSPGANVLTF.

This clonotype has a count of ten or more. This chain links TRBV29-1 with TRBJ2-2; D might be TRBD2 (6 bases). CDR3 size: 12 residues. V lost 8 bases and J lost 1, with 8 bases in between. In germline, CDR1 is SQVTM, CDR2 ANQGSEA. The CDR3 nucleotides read TGCAGCTCGGGGGAGAACACCGGGGAGCTGTTTTTT. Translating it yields CSSGENTGELFF.

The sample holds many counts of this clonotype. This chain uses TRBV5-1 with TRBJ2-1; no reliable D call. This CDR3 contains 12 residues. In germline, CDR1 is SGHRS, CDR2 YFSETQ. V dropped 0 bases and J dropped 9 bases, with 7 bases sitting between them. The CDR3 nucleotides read TGCGCCAGCAGCTTGGGTAGCAGTGAGCAGTTCTTC. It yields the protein CASSLGSSEQFF.

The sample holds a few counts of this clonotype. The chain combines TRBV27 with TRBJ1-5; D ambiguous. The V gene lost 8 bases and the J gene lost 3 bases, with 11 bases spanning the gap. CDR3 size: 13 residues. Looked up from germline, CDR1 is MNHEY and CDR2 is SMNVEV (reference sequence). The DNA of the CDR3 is TGTGCCAGCTCCCGGGTGTCCAATCAGCCCCAGCATTTT. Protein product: CASSRVSNQPQHF.

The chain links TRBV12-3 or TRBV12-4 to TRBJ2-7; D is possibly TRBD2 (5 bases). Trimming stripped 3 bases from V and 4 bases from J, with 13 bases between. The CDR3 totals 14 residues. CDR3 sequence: CASSFLRESYEQYF. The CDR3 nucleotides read TGTGCCAGCAGTTTTTTGAGGGAGTCTTACGAGCAGTACTTC.

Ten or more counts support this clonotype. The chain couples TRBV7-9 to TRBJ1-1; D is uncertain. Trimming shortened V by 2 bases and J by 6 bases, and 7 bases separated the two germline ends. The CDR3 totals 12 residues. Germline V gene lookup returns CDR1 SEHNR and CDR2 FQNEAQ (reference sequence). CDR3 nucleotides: TGTGCCAGCAGCTTAAGGGATTCTGAAGCTTTCTTT. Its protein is CASSLRDSEAFF.

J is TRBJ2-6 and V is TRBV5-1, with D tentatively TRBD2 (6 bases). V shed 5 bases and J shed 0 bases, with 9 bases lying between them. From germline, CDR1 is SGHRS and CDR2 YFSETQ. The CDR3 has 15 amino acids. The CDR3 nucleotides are TGCGCCAGCAGGGGACTGCCCTCTGGGGCCAACGTCCTGACTTTC. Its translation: CASRGLPSGANVLTF.

CDR3 sequence reads: CASSGRSGTSSYEQYF. CDR3 sequence (DNA): TGTGCCAGCAGCGGGCGTAGCGGGACCAGCTCCTACGAGCAGTACTTC. The V gene is TRBV7-2, the J gene TRBJ2-7; 8 bases match TRBD2. Germline V gene sequence: CDR1 SGHTA, CDR2 FQGNSA. Unmatched junction bases numbered 9, after V lost 5 bases and J lost 0 bases. The CDR3 is 16 amino acids.

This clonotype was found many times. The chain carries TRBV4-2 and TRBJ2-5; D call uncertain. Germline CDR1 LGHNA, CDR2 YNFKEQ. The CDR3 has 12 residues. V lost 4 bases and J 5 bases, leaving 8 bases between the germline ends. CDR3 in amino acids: CASSRVGETQYF. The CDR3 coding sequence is TGTGCCAGCAGCCGCGTAGGGGAGACCCAGTACTTC.

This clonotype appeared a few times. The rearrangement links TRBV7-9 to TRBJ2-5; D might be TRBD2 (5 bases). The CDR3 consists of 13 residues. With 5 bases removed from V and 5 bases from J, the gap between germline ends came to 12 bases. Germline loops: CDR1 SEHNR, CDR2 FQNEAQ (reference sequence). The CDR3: CASSTGPGETQYF. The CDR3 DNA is TGTGCCAGCAGCACCGGGCCGGGGGAGACCCAGTACTTC.

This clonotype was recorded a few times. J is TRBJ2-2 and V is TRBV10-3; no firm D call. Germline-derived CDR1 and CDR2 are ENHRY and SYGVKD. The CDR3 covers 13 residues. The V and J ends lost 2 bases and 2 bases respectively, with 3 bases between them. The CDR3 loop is CAISEINTGELFF. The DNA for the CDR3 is TGTGCCATCAGTGAGATTAACACCGGGGAGCTGTTTTTT.

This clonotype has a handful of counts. The CDR3 bases are TGCGCCAGCAGCCGGCTTCCCGGAGGGGACAATGAGCAGTTCTTC. Amino acid sequence: CASSRLPGGDNEQFF. This sequence joins TRBV5-1 and TRBJ2-1, with D maybe TRBD2 (6 bases). The V end was cut by 4 bases, the J end by 5 bases, with 16 bases between. The germline CDR1 and CDR2 sequences are SGHRS and YFSETQ. This CDR3 region has 15 residues.

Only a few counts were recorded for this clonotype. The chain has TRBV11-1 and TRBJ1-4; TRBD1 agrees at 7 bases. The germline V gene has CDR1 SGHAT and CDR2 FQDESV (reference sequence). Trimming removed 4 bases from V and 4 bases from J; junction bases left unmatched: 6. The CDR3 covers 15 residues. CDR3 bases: TGTGCCAGCAGCTCGGGGACAGCGAATAATGAAAAACTGTTTTTT. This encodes CASSSGTANNEKLFF.

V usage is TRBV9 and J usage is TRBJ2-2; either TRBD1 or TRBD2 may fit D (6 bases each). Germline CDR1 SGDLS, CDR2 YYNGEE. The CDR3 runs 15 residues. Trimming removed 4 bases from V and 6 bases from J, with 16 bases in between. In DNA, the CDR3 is TGTGCCAGCAGCACGGGGGCCCTGAGGGCCGGGGAGCTGTTTTTT. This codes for CASSTGALRAGELFF.

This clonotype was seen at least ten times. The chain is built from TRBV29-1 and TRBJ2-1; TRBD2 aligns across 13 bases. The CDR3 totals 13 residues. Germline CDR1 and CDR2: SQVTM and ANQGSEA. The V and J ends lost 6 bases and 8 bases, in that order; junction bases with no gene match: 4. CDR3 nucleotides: TGCAGCGTCAGGACTAGCGGGAGCGATGAGCAGTTCTTC. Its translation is CSVRTSGSDEQFF.

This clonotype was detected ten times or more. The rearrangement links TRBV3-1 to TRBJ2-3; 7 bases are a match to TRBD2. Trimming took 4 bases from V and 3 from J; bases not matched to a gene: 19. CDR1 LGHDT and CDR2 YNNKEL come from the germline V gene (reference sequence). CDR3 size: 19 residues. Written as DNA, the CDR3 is TGTGCCAGCAGCCGACAAACGGGTCTAGCGGAACCTGAGACAGATACGCAGTATTTT. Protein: CASSRQTGLAEPETDTQYF.

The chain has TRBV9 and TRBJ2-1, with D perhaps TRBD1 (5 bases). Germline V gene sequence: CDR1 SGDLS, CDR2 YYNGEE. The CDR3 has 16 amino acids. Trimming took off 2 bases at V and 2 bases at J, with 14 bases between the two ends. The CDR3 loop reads CASSVEQASAYNEQFF. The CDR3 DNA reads TGTGCCAGCAGCGTGGAACAGGCGAGTGCCTACAATGAGCAGTTCTTC. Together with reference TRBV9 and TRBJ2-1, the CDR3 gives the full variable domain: DSGVTQTPKHLITATGQRVTLRCSPRSGDLSVYWYQQSLDQGLQFLIQYYNGEERAKGNILERFSAQQFPDLHSELNLSSLELGDSALYFCASSVEQASAYNEQFFGPGTRLTVL.

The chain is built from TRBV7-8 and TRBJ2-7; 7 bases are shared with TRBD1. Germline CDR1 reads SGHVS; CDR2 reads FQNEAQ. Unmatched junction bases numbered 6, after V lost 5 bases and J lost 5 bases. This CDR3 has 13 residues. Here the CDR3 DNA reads TGTGCCAGCAGCACCAGACAGGGCCACGAGCAGTACTTC. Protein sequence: CASSTRQGHEQYF.